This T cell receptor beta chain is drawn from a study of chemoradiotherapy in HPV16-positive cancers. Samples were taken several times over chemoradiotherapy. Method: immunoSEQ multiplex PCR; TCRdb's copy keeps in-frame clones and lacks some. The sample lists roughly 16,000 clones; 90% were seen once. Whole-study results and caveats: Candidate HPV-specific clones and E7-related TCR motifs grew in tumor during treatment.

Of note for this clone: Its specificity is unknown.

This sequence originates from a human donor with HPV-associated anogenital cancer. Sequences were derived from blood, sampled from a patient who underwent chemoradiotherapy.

The chain's CDR3 is CASSPTSVAPTDTQYF. CDR3 in DNA: TGCGCCAGCAGCCCAACTAGCGTCGCACCCACAGATACGCAGTATTTT. The rearrangement uses TRBV4-3 and TRBJ2-3; 7 bases align to TRBD2. The CDR3 spans 16 residues. The germline V gene has CDR1 LGHNA and CDR2 YSLEER. V dropped 4 bases and J dropped 2; count of bases not matched to a gene: 9.